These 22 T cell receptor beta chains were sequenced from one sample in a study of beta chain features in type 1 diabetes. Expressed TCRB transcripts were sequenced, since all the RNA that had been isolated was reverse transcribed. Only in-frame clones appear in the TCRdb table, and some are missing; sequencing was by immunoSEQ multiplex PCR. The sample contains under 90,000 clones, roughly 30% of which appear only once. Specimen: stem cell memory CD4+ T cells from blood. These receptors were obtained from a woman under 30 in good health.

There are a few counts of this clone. The CDR3 sequence is CASSEVGGYTYGYTF. The DNA for the CDR3 is TGTGCCAGCAGTGAAGTCGGCGGATACACCTATGGCTACACCTTC. The rearrangement joins TRBV2 to TRBJ1-2; D is uncertain. This CDR3 has 15 amino acids. Germline loops: CDR1 SNHLY, CDR2 FYNNEI. The V gene lost 1 base and the J gene lost 4 bases, with 13 bases spanning the gap.

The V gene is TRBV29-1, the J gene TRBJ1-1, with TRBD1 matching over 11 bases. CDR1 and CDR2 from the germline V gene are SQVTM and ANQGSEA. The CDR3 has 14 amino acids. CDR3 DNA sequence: TGCAGTGTGGGGGACAGGGGGAAGAACACTGAAGCTTTCTTT. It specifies CSVGDRGKNTEAFF.

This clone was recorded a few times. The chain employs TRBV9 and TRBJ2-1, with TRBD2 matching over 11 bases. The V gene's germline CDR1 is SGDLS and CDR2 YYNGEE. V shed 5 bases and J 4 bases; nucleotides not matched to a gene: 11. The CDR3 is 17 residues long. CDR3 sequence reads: CASRPAVLAGDYNEQFF. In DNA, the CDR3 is TGTGCCAGCAGACCCGCGGTACTAGCGGGAGATTACAATGAGCAGTTCTTC.

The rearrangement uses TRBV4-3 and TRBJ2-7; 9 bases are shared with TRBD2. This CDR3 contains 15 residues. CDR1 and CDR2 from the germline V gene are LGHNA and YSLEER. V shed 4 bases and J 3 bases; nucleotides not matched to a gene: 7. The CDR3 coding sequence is TGCGCCAGCAGCCGCTTGAGGACTAGCGTCTACGAGCAGTACTTC. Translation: CASSRLRTSVYEQYF.

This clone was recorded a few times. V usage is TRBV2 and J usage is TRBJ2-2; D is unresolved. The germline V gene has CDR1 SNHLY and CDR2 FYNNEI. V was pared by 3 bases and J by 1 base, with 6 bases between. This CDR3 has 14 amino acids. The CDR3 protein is CASSEGRNTGELFF. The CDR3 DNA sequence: TGTGCCAGCAGTGAGGGCAGGAACACCGGGGAGCTGTTTTTT.

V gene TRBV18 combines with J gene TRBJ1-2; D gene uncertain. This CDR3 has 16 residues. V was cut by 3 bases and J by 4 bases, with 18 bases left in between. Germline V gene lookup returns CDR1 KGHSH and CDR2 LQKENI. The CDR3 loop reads CASSPASGRPIYGYTF. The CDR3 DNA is TGTGCCAGCTCACCTGCTTCCGGGAGGCCGATCTATGGCTACACCTTC. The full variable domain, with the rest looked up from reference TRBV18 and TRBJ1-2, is NAGVMQNPRHLVRRRGQEARLRCSPMKGHSHVYWYRQLPEEGLKFMVYLQKENIIDESGMPKERFSAEFPKEGPSILRIQQVVRGDSAAYFCASSPASGRPIYGYTFGSGTRLTVV.

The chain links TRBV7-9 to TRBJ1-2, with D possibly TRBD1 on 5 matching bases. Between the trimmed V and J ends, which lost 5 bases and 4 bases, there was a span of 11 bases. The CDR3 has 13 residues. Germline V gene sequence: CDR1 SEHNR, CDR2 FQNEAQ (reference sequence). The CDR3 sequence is CASSQETVYGYTF. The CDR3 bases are TGTGCCAGCAGCCAAGAGACAGTCTATGGCTACACCTTC.

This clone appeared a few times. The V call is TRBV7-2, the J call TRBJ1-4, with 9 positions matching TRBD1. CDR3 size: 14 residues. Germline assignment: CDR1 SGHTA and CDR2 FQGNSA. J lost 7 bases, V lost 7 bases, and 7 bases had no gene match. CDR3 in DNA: TGTGCCAGCACCCCGGACAGGGGAGGTGAAAAACTGTTTTTT. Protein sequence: CASTPDRGGEKLFF. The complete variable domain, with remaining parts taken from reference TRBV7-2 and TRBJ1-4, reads GAGVSQSPSNKVTEKGKDVELRCDPISGHTALYWYRQSLGQGLEFLIYFQGNSAPDKSGLPSDRFSAERTGGSVSTLTIQRTQQEDSAVYLCASTPDRGGEKLFFGSGTQLSVL.

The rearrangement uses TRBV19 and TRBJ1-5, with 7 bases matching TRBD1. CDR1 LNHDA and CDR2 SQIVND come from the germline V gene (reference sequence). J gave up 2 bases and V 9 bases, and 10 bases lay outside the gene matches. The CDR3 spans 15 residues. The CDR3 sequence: CASSSVDRGNQPQHF. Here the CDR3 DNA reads TGTGCCAGCAGCTCCGTAGACAGGGGCAATCAGCCCCAGCATTTT.

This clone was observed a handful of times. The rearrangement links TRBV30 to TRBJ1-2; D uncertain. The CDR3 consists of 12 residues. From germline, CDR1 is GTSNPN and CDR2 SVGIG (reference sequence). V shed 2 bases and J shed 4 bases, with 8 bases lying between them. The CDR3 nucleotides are TGTGCCTGGAGTCAGGCCCTCTATGGCTACACCTTC. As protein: CAWSQALYGYTF. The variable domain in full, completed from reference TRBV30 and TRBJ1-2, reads SQTIHQWPATLVQPVGSPLSLECTVEGTSNPNLYWYRQAAGRGLQLLFYSVGIGQISSEVPQNLSASRPQDRQFILSSKKLLLSDSGFYLCAWSQALYGYTFGSGTRLTVV.

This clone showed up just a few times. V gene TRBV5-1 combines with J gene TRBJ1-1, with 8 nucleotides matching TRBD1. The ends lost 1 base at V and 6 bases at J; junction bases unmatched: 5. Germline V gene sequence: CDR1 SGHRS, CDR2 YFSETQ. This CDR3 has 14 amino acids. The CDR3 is CASSLNRGEAEAFF. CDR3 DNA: TGCGCCAGCAGCTTGAACAGGGGGGAGGCTGAAGCTTTCTTT.

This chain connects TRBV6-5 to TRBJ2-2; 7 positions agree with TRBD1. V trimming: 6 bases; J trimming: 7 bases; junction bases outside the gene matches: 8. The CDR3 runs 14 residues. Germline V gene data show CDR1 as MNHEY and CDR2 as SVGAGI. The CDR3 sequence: CASSNRQGIGELFF. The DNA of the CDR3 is TGTGCCAGCAGCAATCGACAGGGAATCGGGGAGCTGTTTTTT.

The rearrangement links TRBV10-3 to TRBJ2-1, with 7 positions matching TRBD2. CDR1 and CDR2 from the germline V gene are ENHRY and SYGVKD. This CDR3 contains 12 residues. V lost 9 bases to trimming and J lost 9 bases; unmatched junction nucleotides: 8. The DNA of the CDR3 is TGTGCCATACAATCTAGCGGATCTGAGCAGTTCTTC. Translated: CAIQSSGSEQFF.

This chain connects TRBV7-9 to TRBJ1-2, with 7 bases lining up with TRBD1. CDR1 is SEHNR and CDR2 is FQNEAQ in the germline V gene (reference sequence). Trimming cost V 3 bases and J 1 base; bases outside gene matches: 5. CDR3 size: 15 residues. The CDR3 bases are TGTGCCAGCAGCTTCAATGACAGGGTTAACTATGGCTACACCTTC. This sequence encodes CASSFNDRVNYGYTF.

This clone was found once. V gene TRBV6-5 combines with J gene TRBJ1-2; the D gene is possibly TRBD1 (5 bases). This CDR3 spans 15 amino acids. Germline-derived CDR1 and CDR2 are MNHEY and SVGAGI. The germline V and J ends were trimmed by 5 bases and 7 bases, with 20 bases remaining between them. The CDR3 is CASSIHGSGEGGYTF. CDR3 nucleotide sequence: TGTGCCAGCAGTATCCACGGTTCGGGGGAGGGTGGCTACACCTTC.

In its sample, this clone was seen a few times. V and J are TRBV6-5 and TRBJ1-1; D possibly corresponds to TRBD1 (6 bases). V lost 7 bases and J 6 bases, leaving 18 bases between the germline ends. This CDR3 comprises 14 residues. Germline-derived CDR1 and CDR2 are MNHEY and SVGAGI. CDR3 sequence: CASTLRGSWAEAFF. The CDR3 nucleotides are TGTGCCAGCACCCTGAGGGGGAGTTGGGCTGAAGCTTTCTTT.

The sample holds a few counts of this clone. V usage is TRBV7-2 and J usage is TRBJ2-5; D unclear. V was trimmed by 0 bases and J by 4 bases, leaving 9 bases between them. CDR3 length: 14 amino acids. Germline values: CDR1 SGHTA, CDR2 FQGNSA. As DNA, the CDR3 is TGTGCCAGCAGCTTAGCCGGAGCACGAGAGACCCAGTACTTC. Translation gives CASSLAGARETQYF. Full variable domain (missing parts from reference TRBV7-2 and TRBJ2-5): GAGVSQSPSNKVTEKGKDVELRCDPISGHTALYWYRQSLGQGLEFLIYFQGNSAPDKSGLPSDRFSAERTGGSVSTLTIQRTQQEDSAVYLCASSLAGARETQYFGPGTRLLVL.

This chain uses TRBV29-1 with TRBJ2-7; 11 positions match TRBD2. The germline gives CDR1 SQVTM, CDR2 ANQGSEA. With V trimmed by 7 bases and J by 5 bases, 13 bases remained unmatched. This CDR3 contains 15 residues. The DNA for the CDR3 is TGCAGCGCGATCGACGGGACTAGCGGAGCCCACGAGCAGTACTTC. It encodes CSAIDGTSGAHEQYF.

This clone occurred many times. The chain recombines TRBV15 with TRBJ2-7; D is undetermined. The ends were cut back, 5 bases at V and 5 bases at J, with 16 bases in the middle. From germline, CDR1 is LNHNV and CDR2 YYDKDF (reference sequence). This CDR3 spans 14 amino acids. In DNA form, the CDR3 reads TGTGCCACCAGCTATGGTACCGGCAGCGACGAGCAGTACTTC. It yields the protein CATSYGTGSDEQYF.

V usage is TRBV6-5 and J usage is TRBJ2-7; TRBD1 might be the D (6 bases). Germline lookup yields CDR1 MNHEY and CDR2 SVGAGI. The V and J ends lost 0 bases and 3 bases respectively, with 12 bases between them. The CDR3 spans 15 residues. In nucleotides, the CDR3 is TGTGCCAGCAGTTACTCGAAACAGGGCAGCTACGAGCAGTACTTC. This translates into CASSYSKQGSYEQYF.

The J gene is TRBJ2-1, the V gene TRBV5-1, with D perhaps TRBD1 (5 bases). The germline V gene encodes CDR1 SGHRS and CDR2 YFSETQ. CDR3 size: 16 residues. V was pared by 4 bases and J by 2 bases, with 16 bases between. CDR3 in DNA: TGCGCCAGCAGCGAACAAGGTCAGGGTCCCTACAATGAGCAGTTCTTC. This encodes CASSEQGQGPYNEQFF.

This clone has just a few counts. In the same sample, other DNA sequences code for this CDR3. CDR3 DNA sequence: TGTGCCTGGAGTGTACGAGGAAATGAGCAGTTCTTC. The encoded protein is CAWSVRGNEQFF. This sequence joins TRBV30 and TRBJ2-1; the D is unclear. The CDR3 covers 12 residues. V was trimmed by 0 bases and J by 7 bases, leaving 7 bases between them. CDR1 is GTSNPN, CDR2 SVGIG, per germline (reference sequence).